The clone carrying this T cell receptor (beta chain) was seen a single time. This sample is part of a study of glioma-infiltrating T cells after dendritic cell vaccination. About the study: Between the early 2000s and the early 2010s, patients got autologous tumor lysate-pulsed dendritic cell vaccines.

Only in-frame clones appear in the TCRdb table, and some are missing; sequencing was by immunoSEQ multiplex PCR. The table includes about 92,000 clones, just over 85% detected once. Trimming removed 3 bases at V and 5 bases at J, with 16 bases between. The CDR3 spans 15 residues. Per germline, CDR1 SGHAT and CDR2 FQNNGV. This TCR was sampled from a human donor with glioblastoma. The J gene is TRBJ1-2, the V gene TRBV11-2, with D hard to call. The sample consisted of blood, taken before dendritic cell vaccination. CDR3 residues: CASSFESGLPYGYTF. DNA for the CDR3: TGTGCCAGCAGCTTTGAGTCGGGTCTCCCGTATGGCTACACCTTC. The full variable domain, with the rest looked up from reference TRBV11-2 and TRBJ1-2, is EAGVAQSPRYKIIEKRQSVAFWCNPISGHATLYWYQQILGQGPKLLIQFQNNGVVDDSQLPKDRFSAERLKGVDSTLKIQPAKLEDSAVYLCASSFESGLPYGYTFGSGTRLTVV.